This TCR beta chain appears in the sequencing data of a study of PD-1 blockade in classical Hodgkin lymphoma. At the level of the study: Patients received nivolumab 3 mg/kg intravenously every 2 weeks. Whole-study results and caveats: A significant rise in TCR diversity was seen by C4D1 for CD4+ cells but not for CD8+ cells. Diminished baseline TCR diversity has been reported in newly diagnosed patients relative to healthy donors.

Germline CDR1 is SGHRS and CDR2 is YFSETQ. This CDR3 is built from 14 residues. With 0 bases removed from V and 7 bases from J, the gap between germline ends came to 8 bases. Concerning this clone: Its antigen is currently unknown.

Sequenced by immunoSEQ multiplex PCR; TCRdb stores in-frame clones only, minus some. The table has under 30,000 clones, 71% seen once. Each patient relapsed following autologous stem cell transplantation, and prior brentuximab vedotin exposure differed. Best responses included complete response and partial response; otherwise, the best response was progressive disease. The V gene is TRBV5-1, the J gene TRBJ1-6, with a weak D call TRBD1 (5 bases). This clonotype was obtained from a human donor with classical Hodgkin lymphoma. The material was peripheral blood mononuclear cells (PBMCs), obtained before the second cycle of nivolumab. CDR3 bases: TGCGCCAGCAGCTTGGGGGGGACCAATTCACCCCTCCACTTT. This encodes CASSLGGTNSPLHF.